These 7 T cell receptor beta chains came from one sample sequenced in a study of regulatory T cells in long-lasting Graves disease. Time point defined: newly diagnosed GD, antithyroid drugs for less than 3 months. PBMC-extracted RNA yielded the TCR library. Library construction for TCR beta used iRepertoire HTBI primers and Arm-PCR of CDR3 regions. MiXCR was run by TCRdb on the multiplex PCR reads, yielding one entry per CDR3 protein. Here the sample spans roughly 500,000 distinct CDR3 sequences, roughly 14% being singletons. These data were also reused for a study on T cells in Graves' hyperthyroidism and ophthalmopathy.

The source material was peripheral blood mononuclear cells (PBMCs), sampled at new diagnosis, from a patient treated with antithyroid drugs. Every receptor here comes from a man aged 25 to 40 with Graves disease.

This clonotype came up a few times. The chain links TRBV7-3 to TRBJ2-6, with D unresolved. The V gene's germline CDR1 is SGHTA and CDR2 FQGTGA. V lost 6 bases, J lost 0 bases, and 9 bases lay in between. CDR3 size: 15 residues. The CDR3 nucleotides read TGTGCCAGCAGGGGTCGGTTCTCTGGGGCCAACGTCCTGACTTTC. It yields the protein CASRGRFSGANVLTF. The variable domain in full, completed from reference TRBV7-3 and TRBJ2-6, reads GAGVSQTPSNKVTEKGKYVELRCDPISGHTALYWYRQSLGQGPEFLIYFQGTGAADDSGLPNDRFFAVRPEGSVSTLKIQRTERGDSAVYLCASRGRFSGANVLTFGAGSRLTVL.

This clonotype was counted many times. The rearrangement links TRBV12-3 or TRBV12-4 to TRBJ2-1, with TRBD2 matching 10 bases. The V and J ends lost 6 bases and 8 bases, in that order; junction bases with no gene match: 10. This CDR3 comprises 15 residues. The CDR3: CASSRSSGRGDEQFF. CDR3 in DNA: TGTGCCAGCAGCCGCTCTAGCGGGAGAGGGGATGAGCAGTTCTTC.

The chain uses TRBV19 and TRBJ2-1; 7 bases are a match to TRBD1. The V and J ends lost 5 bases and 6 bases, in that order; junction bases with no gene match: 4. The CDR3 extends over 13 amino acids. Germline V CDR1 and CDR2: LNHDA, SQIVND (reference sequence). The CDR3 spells CASSSGTANEQFF. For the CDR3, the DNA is TGTGCCAGTAGTTCCGGGACAGCCAATGAGCAGTTCTTC.

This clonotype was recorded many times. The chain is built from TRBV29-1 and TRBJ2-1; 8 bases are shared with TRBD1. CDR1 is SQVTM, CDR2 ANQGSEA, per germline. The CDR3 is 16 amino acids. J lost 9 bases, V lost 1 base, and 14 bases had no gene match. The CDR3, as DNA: TGCAGCGTTGAAGCCCCCGGGACAGGAGCTTTAAGTGAGCAGTTCTTC. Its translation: CSVEAPGTGALSEQFF.

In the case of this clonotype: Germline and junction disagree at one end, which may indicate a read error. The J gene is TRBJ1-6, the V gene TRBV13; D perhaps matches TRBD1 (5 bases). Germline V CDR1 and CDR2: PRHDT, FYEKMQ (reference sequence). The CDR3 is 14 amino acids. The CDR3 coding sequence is TGTGCCAGCAGCTTGGACCGGGGGGGATCACACCTCCACTTT. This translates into CASSLDRGGSHLHF.

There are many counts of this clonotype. The CDR3 nucleotides read TGTGCCAGCAGCTTAGCTGGTAGGGCCTACACCGGGGAGCTGTTTTTT. Amino acid sequence: CASSLAGRAYTGELFF. The genes are TRBV11-2 and TRBJ2-2; D is unclear. Germline CDR1 is SGHAT and CDR2 is FQNNGV. The CDR3 consists of 16 residues. V was pared by 1 base and J by 3 bases, with 12 bases between. The complete variable domain, with remaining parts taken from reference TRBV11-2 and TRBJ2-2, reads EAGVAQSPRYKIIEKRQSVAFWCNPISGHATLYWYQQILGQGPKLLIQFQNNGVVDDSQLPKDRFSAERLKGVDSTLKIQPAKLEDSAVYLCASSLAGRAYTGELFFGEGSRLTVL.

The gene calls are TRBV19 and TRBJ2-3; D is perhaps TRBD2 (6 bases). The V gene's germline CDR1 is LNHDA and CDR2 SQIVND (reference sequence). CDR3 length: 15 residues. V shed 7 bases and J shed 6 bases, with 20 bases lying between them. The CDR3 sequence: CASKESSALRDTQYF. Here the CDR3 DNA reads TGTGCCAGTAAGGAGTCTAGCGCACTTCGGGATACGCAGTATTTT. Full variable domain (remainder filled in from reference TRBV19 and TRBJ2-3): DGGITQSPKYLFRKEGQNVTLSCEQNLNHDAMYWYRQDPGQGLRLIYYSQIVNDFQKGDIAEGYSVSREKKESFPLTVTSAQKNPTAFYLCASKESSALRDTQYFGPGTRLTVL.